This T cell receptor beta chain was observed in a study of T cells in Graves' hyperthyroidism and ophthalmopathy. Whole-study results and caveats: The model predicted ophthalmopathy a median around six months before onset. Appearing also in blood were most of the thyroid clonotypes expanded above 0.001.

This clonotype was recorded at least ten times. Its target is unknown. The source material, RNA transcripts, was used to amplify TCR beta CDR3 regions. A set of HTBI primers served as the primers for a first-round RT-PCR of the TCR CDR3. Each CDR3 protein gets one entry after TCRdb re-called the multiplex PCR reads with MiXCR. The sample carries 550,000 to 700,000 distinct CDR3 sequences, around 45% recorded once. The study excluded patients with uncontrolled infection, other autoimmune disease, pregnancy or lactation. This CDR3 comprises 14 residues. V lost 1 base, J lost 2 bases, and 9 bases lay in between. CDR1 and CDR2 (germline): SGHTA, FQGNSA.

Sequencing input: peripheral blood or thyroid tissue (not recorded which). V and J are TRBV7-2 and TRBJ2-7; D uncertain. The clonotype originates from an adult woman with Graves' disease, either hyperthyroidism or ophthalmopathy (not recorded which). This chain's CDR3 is CASSLVGTTYEQYF. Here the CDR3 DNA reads TGTGCCAGCAGCTTAGTTGGCACAACCTACGAGCAGTACTTC.